The source of this TCR beta chain is a study of identical twins. Study-wide results and caveats: Out-of-frame alpha sequences common to twins were enriched for low generation probability.

This clonotype showed up many times. Its antigen is not known. It was template switching that added a universal primer site, and there were unique molecular identifiers on the cDNA. TCRdb reprocessed the 5' RACE reads with MiXCR, giving one entry per CDR3 protein. The sample records a few hundred thousand distinct CDR3 sequences, 9% to 10% being singletons. This same sample was also taken into another study, of yellow fever vaccine responses in identical twins.

Specimen: PBMCs. This TCR derives from a woman aged 18-35 years in good health.

CDR3 sequence reads: CASSLTAVGNEQFF. CDR3 coding DNA: TGTGCCAGCAGCCTGACCGCCGTAGGCAATGAGCAGTTCTTC. The chain uses TRBV7-2 and TRBJ2-1, with unresolved D. Germline loops: CDR1 SGHTA, CDR2 FQGNSA. Trimming pared 5 bases from V and 6 bases from J, leaving 14 bases between. This CDR3 spans 14 amino acids.